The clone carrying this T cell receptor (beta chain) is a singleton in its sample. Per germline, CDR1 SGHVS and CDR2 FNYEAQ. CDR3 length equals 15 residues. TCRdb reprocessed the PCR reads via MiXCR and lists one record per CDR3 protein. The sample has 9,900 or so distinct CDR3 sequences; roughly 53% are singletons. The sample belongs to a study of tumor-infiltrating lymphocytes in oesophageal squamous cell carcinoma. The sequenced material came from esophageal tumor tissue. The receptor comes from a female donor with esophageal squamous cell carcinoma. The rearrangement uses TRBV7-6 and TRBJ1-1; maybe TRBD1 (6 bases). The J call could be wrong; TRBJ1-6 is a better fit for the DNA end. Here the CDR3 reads CASSTGGGYNSPLHF. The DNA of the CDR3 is TGTGCCAGCAGCACCGGAGGGGGTTATAATTCACCCCTCCACTTT.